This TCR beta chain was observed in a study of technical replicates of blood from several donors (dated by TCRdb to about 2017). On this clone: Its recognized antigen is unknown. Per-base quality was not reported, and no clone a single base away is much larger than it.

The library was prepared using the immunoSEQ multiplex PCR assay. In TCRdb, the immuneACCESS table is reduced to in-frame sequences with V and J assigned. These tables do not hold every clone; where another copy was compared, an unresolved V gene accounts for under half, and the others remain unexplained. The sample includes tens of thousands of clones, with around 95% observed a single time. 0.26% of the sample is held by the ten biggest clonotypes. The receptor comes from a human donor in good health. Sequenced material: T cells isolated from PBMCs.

The CDR3 sequence is CATSRATSGSSYEQYF. The nucleotide sequence is TGTGCCACCAGCAGAGCCACTAGCGGGAGCTCCTACGAGCAGTACTTC. The rearrangement joined TRBV15 to TRBJ2-7; 11 junctional bases match TRBD2. For this chain, trimming is 1 base at the V end and 0 bases at the J end, and the number of junction bases without a gene match is 2. The germline V gene (reference sequence) gives CDR1 as LNHNV and CDR2 as YYDKDF. Inclusive of the bounding cysteine and phenylalanine, the CDR3 is 16 residues long. Only the CDR3 DNA stays, 48 bases, in frame from base 1.